Following are 21 T cell receptor beta chains from one sample sequenced in a study of blood T cell repertoires in COVID-19 (dated by TCRdb to the early 2020s). The library was prepared using the immunoSEQ multiplex PCR assay. TCRdb took this table from immuneACCESS and kept in-frame rearrangements with V and J called. Such tables lack part of the clones; where checked against another copy, unresolved V genes explain under half of the gap, and the rest is unexplained. The sample table records hundreds of thousands of clones; around 89% of these occur just once. The ten largest clones represent approximately 7% of the sample. The sequencing input was peripheral blood. The receptors shown here come from a woman between 25 and 40 years old who had recovered from COVID-19.

The rearrangement joins TRBV28 to TRBJ2-7; 7 bases line up with TRBD1. Germline trimming cut 3 bases from V and 3 bases from J; bases unmatched to any gene: 11. Germline CDR1 MDHEN, CDR2 SYDVKM. The CDR3 extends over 16 amino acids. The CDR3 is CASSLVGRGPVYEQYF. As DNA, the CDR3 is TGTGCCAGCAGTTTGGTCGGAAGGGGGCCCGTCTACGAGCAGTACTTC.

This clone is a singleton in its sample. The gene calls are TRBV28 and TRBJ2-1; unclear D gene. Germline loops: CDR1 MDHEN, CDR2 SYDVKM. The CDR3 is made up of 13 amino acids. V was pared by 2 bases and J by 10 bases, with 12 bases between. The CDR3 coding sequence is TGTGCCAGCAGTTTACGCGGTCGTATCGAGCAGTTCTTC. As protein: CASSLRGRIEQFF.

To note about this clone: This CDR3 is also generated by other DNA sequences in the sample. The V and J genes are TRBV6-1 and TRBJ1-1; D ambiguous. Trimming left V 2 bases short and J 2 bases short, with 6 bases between. Germline-derived CDR1 and CDR2 are MNHNS and SASEGT. The CDR3 has 13 residues. The CDR3 nucleotides are TGTGCCAGCAGTGAAAGAGAAAACACTGAAGCTTTCTTT. Its translation is CASSERENTEAFF.

This clone occurred once. The chain carries TRBV9 and TRBJ2-3; 7 bases are shared with TRBD2. Germline trimming cut 0 bases from V and 1 base from J; bases unmatched to any gene: 5. This CDR3 is built from 16 residues. Germline V lookup: CDR1 SGDLS, CDR2 YYNGEE. This chain's CDR3 is CASSVAGSGGTDTQYF. The CDR3 DNA is TGTGCCAGCAGCGTAGCTGGGAGCGGGGGCACAGATACGCAGTATTTT.

V is TRBV2 and J is TRBJ1-1, with 7 bases identical to TRBD1. The trim removed 6 bases at V and 1 base at J, leaving 11 bases unmatched. Per the germline V gene, CDR1 is SNHLY and CDR2 is FYNNEI. The length of the CDR3 is 16 residues. This CDR3 reads CASRKQGRQGNTEAFF. CDR3 bases: TGTGCCAGCAGGAAACAGGGACGACAGGGGAACACTGAAGCTTTCTTT.

V is TRBV27 and J is TRBJ2-5; the match to TRBD2 covers 15 bases. This CDR3 comprises 16 residues. Per the germline V gene, CDR1 is MNHEY and CDR2 is SMNVEV (reference sequence). J was trimmed by 4 bases and V by 4 bases; bases with no gene match: 4. CDR3 loop: CASSSGLAGGRETQYF. In DNA form, the CDR3 reads TGTGCCAGCAGTTCAGGACTAGCGGGGGGGCGAGAGACCCAGTACTTC.

The V gene is TRBV2, the J gene TRBJ2-6; possibly TRBD1 for D (5 bases). With 2 bases removed from V and 0 bases from J, the gap between germline ends came to 8 bases. The CDR3 is 16 amino acids. The germline V gene encodes CDR1 SNHLY and CDR2 FYNNEI. CDR3 sequence (DNA): TGTGCCAGCAGTGAACAGGGCGGCTCTGGGGCCAACGTCCTGACTTTC. Encoded protein: CASSEQGGSGANVLTF.

The V and J genes are TRBV20-1 and TRBJ2-7; D is uncertain. Germline V gene data show CDR1 as DFQATT and CDR2 as SNEGSKA (reference sequence). The CDR3 contains 13 residues. V shed 3 bases and J shed 4 bases, with 13 bases lying between them. The CDR3 loop reads CSASGVYAYEQYF. The CDR3 region has the DNA TGCAGTGCTAGTGGCGTCTACGCATACGAGCAGTACTTC.

The gene calls are TRBV9 and TRBJ2-1; D possibly corresponds to TRBD2 (7 bases). Germline CDR1 SGDLS, CDR2 YYNGEE. V was trimmed by 0 bases and J by 7 bases, leaving 11 bases between them. CDR3 size: 14 residues. The CDR3 DNA is TGTGCCAGCAGCGTAGCAGGGGAGGGGAATGAGCAGTTCTTC. Protein product: CASSVAGEGNEQFF.

The sample holds one count of this clone. The rearrangement links TRBV11-2 to TRBJ1-3; 7 bases align to TRBD1. Unmatched junction bases numbered 11, after V lost 7 bases and J lost 11 bases. The CDR3 spans 13 residues. Per germline, CDR1 SGHAT and CDR2 FQNNGV. CDR3 nucleotides: TGTGCCAGCACCCCGACAGGGAAGCTCGCCATATATTTT. Its translation is CASTPTGKLAIYF.

This clone was recorded only once. The chain employs TRBV21-1 and TRBJ2-1; the table's D call, TRBD2, has no DNA check behind it. TRBV21-1 is a listed pseudogene. This CDR3 contains 15 residues. CDR3 protein: CASSKERGGLNEQFF. The CDR3, as DNA: TGTGCCAGCAGCAAAGAACGGGGGGGCCTTAATGAGCAGTTCTTC.

J is TRBJ2-1 and V is TRBV29-1; possible D gene TRBD2, 5 bases. Trimming took 4 bases from V and 4 from J, leaving 14 bases between them. The CDR3 consists of 14 residues. Looked up from germline, CDR1 is SQVTM and CDR2 is ANQGSEA. CDR3 loop: CSVVPSGRYNEQFF. The CDR3 DNA sequence: TGCAGCGTTGTCCCCAGCGGCAGGTACAATGAGCAGTTCTTC.

This chain links TRBV30 with TRBJ1-1, with 7 positions matching TRBD1. The CDR3 loop spans 15 amino acids. The germline V gene encodes CDR1 GTSNPN and CDR2 SVGIG (reference sequence). Trimming took 1 base from V and 5 from J; bases not matched to a gene: 10. The CDR3 bases are TGTGCCTGGAGTGCGCTCGACAGGGTAGGGACTGAAGCTTTCTTT. It codes for CAWSALDRVGTEAFF.

On this clone: This sample also contains other DNA sequences that code for the same CDR3. The chain carries TRBV4-1 and TRBJ1-1; TRBD1 might be the D (5 bases). Germline V gives CDR1 MGHRA, CDR2 YSYEKL. Between the trimmed V and J ends, which lost 1 base and 4 bases, there was a span of 13 bases. The CDR3 is made up of 15 amino acids. The CDR3 sequence is CASSQVGGVGTEAFF. CDR3 DNA: TGCGCCAGCAGCCAAGTCGGGGGGGTCGGCACTGAAGCTTTCTTT.

The rearrangement joins TRBV7-9 to TRBJ2-7; 10 bases match TRBD2. The CDR3 has 14 residues. The V and J ends lost 5 bases and 1 base, in that order; junction bases with no gene match: 2. Germline CDR1 SEHNR, CDR2 FQNEAQ (reference sequence). This CDR3 is CASSPSGGSYEQYF. DNA for the CDR3: TGTGCCAGCAGCCCTAGCGGGGGTTCCTACGAGCAGTACTTC.

The chain is built from TRBV27 and TRBJ1-2, with D tentatively TRBD1 (6 bases). This CDR3 is built from 13 residues. V lost 4 bases, J lost 6 bases, and 12 bases lay in between. Germline V gives CDR1 MNHEY, CDR2 SMNVEV (reference sequence). CDR3 sequence reads: CASSYLTGNGYTF. CDR3 nucleotides: TGTGCCAGCAGTTATTTAACAGGGAATGGCTACACCTTC.

This clone appeared once. The chain recombines TRBV2 with TRBJ1-5; the match to TRBD1 covers 8 bases. The CDR3 contains 14 residues. Germline CDR1 reads SNHLY; CDR2 reads FYNNEI. Losses at the gene ends were 4 bases for V and 6 bases for J; bases not matched to a gene: 5. The CDR3: CASSGQGRGQPQHF. Written as DNA, the CDR3 is TGTGCCAGCAGTGGACAGGGGAGGGGTCAGCCCCAGCATTTT.

The table lists this clone with a few counts. The rearrangement uses TRBV6-5 and TRBJ1-2, with TRBD1 identical over 9 bases. Germline CDR1 and CDR2: MNHEY and SVGAGI. The length of the CDR3 is 13 residues. The V gene end was trimmed by 5 bases and the J gene end by 6 bases; junction bases not matched to a gene: 4. The CDR3 sequence: CASSLTGGDGYTF. CDR3 DNA sequence: TGTGCCAGCAGTCTCACAGGGGGCGATGGCTACACCTTC.

The V gene is TRBV5-1, the J gene TRBJ1-2; 11 nucleotides match TRBD1. CDR1 is SGHRS and CDR2 is YFSETQ in the germline V gene. This CDR3 has 14 residues. Trimming removed 3 bases from V and 7 bases from J; junction bases left unmatched: 5. CDR3 protein: CASSSGQGASGYTF. In DNA form, the CDR3 reads TGCGCCAGCAGCTCCGGACAGGGGGCTAGTGGCTACACCTTC.

The chain carries TRBV5-1 and TRBJ2-7; 8 positions match TRBD1. The CDR3 loop spans 13 amino acids. J gave up 2 bases and V 4 bases, and 2 bases lay outside the gene matches. The germline gives CDR1 SGHRS, CDR2 YFSETQ. The chain's CDR3 is CASSEGQAYEQYF. The CDR3, as DNA: TGCGCCAGCAGCGAGGGACAGGCCTACGAGCAGTACTTC.

The chain recombines TRBV2 with TRBJ2-1, with 11 bases that match TRBD2. Germline-derived CDR1 and CDR2 are SNHLY and FYNNEI. The ends lost 6 bases at V and 0 bases at J; junction bases unmatched: 13. The length of the CDR3 is 19 residues. CDR3 sequence: CASSRLLAGVVSSYNEQFF. The CDR3 nucleotides are TGTGCCAGCAGCCGCCTACTAGCGGGGGTCGTCAGCTCCTACAATGAGCAGTTCTTC.